The 14 T cell receptor beta chains below all came from one sample that was sequenced in a study of tumor-infiltrating lymphocytes in localized non-small cell lung cancer. Sequencing was performed with immunoSEQ multiplex PCR; in TCRdb, only in-frame clones are kept and a portion is missing. The table lists 25,000 or so clones, less than 70% of them singletons, with over 12% in the top ten. The sequencing sample was made of lung tumor tissue. All receptors come from a human donor with non-small cell lung cancer.

The V call is TRBV6-5, the J call TRBJ2-7; TRBD1 or TRBD2 may be the D gene (5 bases each). V lost 3 bases and J 2 bases, leaving 17 bases between the germline ends. The CDR3 spans 16 residues. Germline CDR1 is MNHEY and CDR2 is SVGAGI. CDR3 in amino acids: CASSYNTGAPPYEQYF. The DNA for the CDR3 is TGTGCCAGCAGTTATAACACCGGGGCCCCCCCCTACGAGCAGTACTTC.

The chain uses TRBV27 and TRBJ1-5; 7 nucleotides agree with TRBD1. After removal of 7 bases from V and 1 base from J, the junction contained 10 bases not matched to a gene. The germline CDR1 and CDR2 sequences are MNHEY and SMNVEV (reference sequence). The CDR3 covers 16 residues. The CDR3 sequence: CASTPGGAPSNQPQHF. In DNA, the CDR3 is TGTGCCAGCACCCCAGGGGGGGCGCCGAGCAATCAGCCCCAGCATTTT.

The chain combines TRBV6-5 with TRBJ2-7; TRBD1 matches 9 bases. The CDR3 sequence is 14 residues long. Germline V gives CDR1 MNHEY, CDR2 SVGAGI. After removal of 5 bases from V and 5 bases from J, the junction contained 7 bases not matched to a gene. CDR3 bases: TGTGCCAGCAGTCACGGGACAGGGTCGAACGAGCAGTACTTC. Its translation is CASSHGTGSNEQYF.

This chain connects TRBV28 to TRBJ2-7; 8 bases align to TRBD2. The CDR3 loop spans 15 amino acids. Germline V gives CDR1 MDHEN, CDR2 SYDVKM. V trimming: 6 bases; J trimming: 0 bases; junction bases outside the gene matches: 7. CDR3 in amino acids: CASSRLALSSYEQYF. Written as DNA, the CDR3 is TGTGCCAGCAGCCGACTAGCGCTAAGCTCCTACGAGCAGTACTTC.

This clone was picked up a small number of times. This rearrangement joins TRBV29-1 to TRBJ2-7; TRBD1 aligns across 9 bases. V was pared by 5 bases and J by 7 bases, with 12 bases of the junction left unmatched. Germline V gene lookup returns CDR1 SQVTM and CDR2 ANQGSEA. The CDR3 contains 14 residues. This CDR3 is CSVTKTGQGFEQYF. CDR3 bases: TGCAGCGTTACGAAAACAGGACAGGGGTTTGAGCAGTACTTC.

This clone appeared many times. The rearrangement links TRBV4-2 to TRBJ2-5, with D tentatively TRBD1 or TRBD2 (6 bases each). Trimming pared 0 bases from V and 4 bases from J, leaving 15 bases between. CDR3 length: 16 residues. Germline CDR1 LGHNA, CDR2 YNFKEQ. The CDR3 here is CASSQEGGMRGETQYF. The CDR3 nucleotides read TGTGCCAGCAGCCAAGAAGGGGGGATGAGGGGAGAGACCCAGTACTTC.

The V call is TRBV4-2, the J call TRBJ1-5, with 8 bases fitting TRBD1. The trim removed 3 bases at V and 7 bases at J, leaving 11 bases unmatched. From germline, CDR1 is LGHNA and CDR2 YNFKEQ. The CDR3 is made up of 16 amino acids. The CDR3 DNA sequence: TGTGCCAGCAGCCACGCGAGGTCGGCAGGGGGCCAGCCCCAGCATTTT. Translating gives CASSHARSAGGQPQHF.

The chain has TRBV9 and TRBJ1-5, with a tentative D call TRBD1 (5 bases). Trimming stripped 0 bases from V and 3 bases from J, with 10 bases between. The CDR3 contains 15 residues. Per the germline V gene, CDR1 is SGDLS and CDR2 is YYNGEE. CDR3: CASSVAGGFNQPQHF. CDR3 in DNA: TGTGCCAGCAGCGTAGCGGGGGGGTTCAATCAGCCCCAGCATTTT.

This clone was seen a single time. The chain joins TRBV11-2 to TRBJ2-7, with D possibly matching TRBD1 (6 bases). V dropped 5 bases and J dropped 0 bases, with 11 bases sitting between them. CDR1 and CDR2 (germline): SGHAT, FQNNGV. This CDR3 has 14 amino acids. The CDR3, as DNA: TGTGCCAGCAGCCCGGACAGAAACTCCTACGAGCAGTACTTC. This sequence encodes CASSPDRNSYEQYF.

This rearrangement joins TRBV19 to TRBJ2-2, with 8 bases that match TRBD2. There are 19 residues in the CDR3. In germline, CDR1 is LNHDA, CDR2 SQIVND (reference sequence). The V segment lost 6 bases and the J segment 1 base; nucleotides outside the gene matches: 16. CDR3 sequence: CASRGLLGSGNVNTGELFF. The CDR3 bases are TGTGCCAGTAGGGGACTACTAGGTAGCGGGAACGTGAACACCGGGGAGCTGTTTTTT.

The chain uses TRBV18 and TRBJ2-7, with D hard to call. Looked up from germline, CDR1 is KGHSH and CDR2 is LQKENI. The V end lost 2 bases, the J end lost 3 bases, and 8 bases lay between the germline ends. This CDR3 spans 13 amino acids. The DNA of the CDR3 is TGTGCCAGCTCACCAATAGGGATCTACGAGCAGTACTTC. Translated: CASSPIGIYEQYF.

The table lists this clone with a count of one. J is TRBJ2-5 and V is TRBV19; 12 bases are shared with TRBD2. Germline CDR1 and CDR2: LNHDA and SQIVND (reference sequence). CDR3 length: 15 amino acids. Trimming at V came to 4 bases and at J to 4 bases, leaving 4 bases not matched to a gene. The CDR3 DNA is TGTGCCAGTAGTACCTCTAGCGGGAGGGGAGAGACCCAGTACTTC. Residues: CASSTSSGRGETQYF.

V gene TRBV5-1 combines with J gene TRBJ1-1; D not resolved. The CDR3 covers 14 residues. Germline CDR1 SGHRS, CDR2 YFSETQ. V gave up 0 bases and J gave up 4 bases, with 10 bases separating them. The DNA for the CDR3 is TGCGCCAGCAGCTTGGTTCCGGGAAGCACTGAAGCTTTCTTT. Protein product: CASSLVPGSTEAFF.

The CDR3: CASSPTDRTSTDTQYF. The CDR3, as DNA: TGCGCCAGCAGCCCTACCGACAGGACTAGCACAGATACGCAGTATTTT. The chain has TRBV4-1 and TRBJ2-3; tentative D call: TRBD1 (6 bases). Trimming stripped 4 bases from V and 0 bases from J, with 14 bases between. The V gene's germline CDR1 is MGHRA and CDR2 YSYEKL. The CDR3 consists of 16 residues.